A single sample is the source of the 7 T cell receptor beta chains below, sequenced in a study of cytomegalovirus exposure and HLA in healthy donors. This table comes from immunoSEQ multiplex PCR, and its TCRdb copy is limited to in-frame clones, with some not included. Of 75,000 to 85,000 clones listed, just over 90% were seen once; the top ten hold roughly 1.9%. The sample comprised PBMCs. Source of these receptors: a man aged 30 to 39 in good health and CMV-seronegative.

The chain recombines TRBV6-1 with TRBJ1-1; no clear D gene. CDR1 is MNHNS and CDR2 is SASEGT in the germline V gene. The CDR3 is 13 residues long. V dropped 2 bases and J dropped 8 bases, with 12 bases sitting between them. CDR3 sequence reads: CASSEFRYSEAFF. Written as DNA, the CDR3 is TGTGCCAGCAGTGAATTCAGGTACTCAGAAGCTTTCTTT.

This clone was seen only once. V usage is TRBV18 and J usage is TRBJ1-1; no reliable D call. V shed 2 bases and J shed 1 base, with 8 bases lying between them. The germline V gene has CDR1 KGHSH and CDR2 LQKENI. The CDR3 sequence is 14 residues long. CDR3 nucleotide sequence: TGTGCCAGCTCACCAATACACGAGAACACTGAAGCTTTCTTT. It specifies CASSPIHENTEAFF. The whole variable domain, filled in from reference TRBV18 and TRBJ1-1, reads NAGVMQNPRHLVRRRGQEARLRCSPMKGHSHVYWYRQLPEEGLKFMVYLQKENIIDESGMPKERFSAEFPKEGPSILRIQQVVRGDSAAYFCASSPIHENTEAFFGQGTRLTVV.

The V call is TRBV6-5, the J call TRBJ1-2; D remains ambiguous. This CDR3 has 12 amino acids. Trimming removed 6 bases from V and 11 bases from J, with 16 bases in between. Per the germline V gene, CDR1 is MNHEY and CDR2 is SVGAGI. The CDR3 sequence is CASRNGRGVYTF. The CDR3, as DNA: TGTGCCAGCAGGAATGGCCGGGGAGTGTACACCTTC.

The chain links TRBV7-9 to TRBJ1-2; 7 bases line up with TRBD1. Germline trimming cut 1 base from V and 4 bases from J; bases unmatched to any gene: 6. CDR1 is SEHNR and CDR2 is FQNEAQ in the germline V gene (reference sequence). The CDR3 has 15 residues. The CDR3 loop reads CASSLGMTGSYGYTF. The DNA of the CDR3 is TGTGCCAGCAGCTTAGGGATGACAGGGTCCTATGGCTACACCTTC.

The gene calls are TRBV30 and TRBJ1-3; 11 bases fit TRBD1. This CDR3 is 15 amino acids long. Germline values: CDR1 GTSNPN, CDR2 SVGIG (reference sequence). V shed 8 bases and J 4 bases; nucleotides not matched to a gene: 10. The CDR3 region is CASWTGGAPGNTIYF. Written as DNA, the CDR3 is TGTGCCAGTTGGACAGGGGGCGCTCCCGGAAACACCATATATTTT.

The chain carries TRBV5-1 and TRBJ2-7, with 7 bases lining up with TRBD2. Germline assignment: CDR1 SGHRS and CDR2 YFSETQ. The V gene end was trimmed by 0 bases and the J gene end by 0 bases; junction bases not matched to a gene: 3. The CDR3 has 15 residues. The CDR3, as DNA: TGCGCCAGCAGCTTGGGGGGGGGACCCTCCTACGAGCAGTACTTC. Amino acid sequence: CASSLGGGPSYEQYF.

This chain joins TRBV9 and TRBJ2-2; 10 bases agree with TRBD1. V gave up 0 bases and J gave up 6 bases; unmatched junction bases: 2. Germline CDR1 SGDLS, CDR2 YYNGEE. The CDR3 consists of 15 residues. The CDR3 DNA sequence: TGTGCCAGCAGCGTAGCGGGACAGGGGCCCGGGGAGCTGTTTTTT. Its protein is CASSVAGQGPGELFF.